This entry describes one T cell receptor beta chain. Antigen unknown. Assay: immunoSEQ multiplex PCR; the TCRdb copy retains only in-frame clones and omits some. The sample has around 150,000 clones; about 91% are singletons. The CDR3 runs 13 residues. The V gene lost 5 bases and the J gene lost 4 bases, with 11 bases spanning the gap. CDR1 is MRHNA, CDR2 SNTAGT, per germline. The data stem from a study of T cell responses to AZD1222 COVID-19 vaccine. Study-level findings and limits: Clonal diversity may have been underestimated, and the donors were mostly white British, with more females than males.

The rearrangement links TRBV6-4 to TRBJ1-2; D is uncertain. This sequence originates from an adult in good health. The source material was peripheral blood, sampled on day 0 of MenACWY control vaccination. CDR3 DNA: TGTGCCAGCAGTTTCGACGGTTCCTATGGCTACACCTTC. Protein sequence: CASSFDGSYGYTF.